The T cell receptor (beta chain) described here comes from a study of T cell responses to AZD1222 COVID-19 vaccine (dated by TCRdb to the early 2020s). Turning to the overall study: TCR sequencing covered 233 trial participants: nearly 210 given two doses of AZD1222 and 26 given two doses of MenACWY control vaccine. Trial participants were enrolled by age into 18-55, 56-69 and 70-plus year subgroups, with 148, 28 and 57 TCR-sequenced participants respectively. Paper-wide results and their limitations: The 56-69-year group was small, and its depth increase did not reach significance, likely because of low power. A significant rise in spike-specific TCR breadth and depth was observed after two AZD1222 doses relative to day 0 and relative to MenACWY recipients. Participants were mostly white British, with more females than males. The authors suggested clonal diversity may have been underestimated. Conclusions about previously exposed vaccinees were limited because only a handful of AZD1222 recipients were SARS-CoV-2 seropositive at baseline. Epitopes outside the regions mutated in the B.1.351 and B.1.1.7 variants were reportedly recognized by nearly half of the unique spike-specific TCRs. No day 14 peak-response samples were available, so repertoires were characterized only after the peak T cell response. CD4 TCRs associated with the vaccine covered the entire spike protein, and the dominant responses were in regions 160-218 and 743-854.

This clone was seen a few times. Its antigen is not yet known. No base-level quality is on record; no much larger clone is a single base apart. The time point label, as the study defines it: baseline before first vaccination. The treatment or condition tag for this specimen amounts to: meningococcal conjugate vaccine given as trial control. Vaccinee samples were obtained from the UK trials COV001 and COV002, which included a single-blind randomized controlled phase 2/3 trial of AZD1222 (ChAdOx1 nCoV-19) in healthy adults. For TCRbeta chain sequencing, PBMC samples from trial participants were taken at day 0 and at day 28 after the second dose. The CDR3 measures 15 amino acids from cysteine to phenylalanine. The DNA shown is the 45-base CDR3, in frame from base 1. CDR1 and CDR2, per the germline V gene (reference sequence), are LNHDA and SQIVND. The germline ends are 14 bases apart after V is trimmed by 6 bases and J by 3 bases.

The CDR3 regions of human TCRbeta chains were analyzed by immunosequencing. In the original analysis: TCRs in the repertoires were matched against a reference library of SARS-CoV-2-specific TCRs that had been generated with the MIRA antigen-specificity platform. Breadth was defined as the fraction of unique TCRs that were SARS-CoV-2-associated. Depth was defined as the fraction of total T cells that were SARS-CoV-2-associated. Using the MIRA data, each spike-specific TCR was assigned both to the spike region to which the TCR was reactive and to a CD4 or CD8 class. Log10-transformed breadth and depth values were compared by one-way ANOVA with Sidak's multiple comparisons tests. TCRdb stores this immuneACCESS table with in-frame sequences only. Part of the clones is absent; in the studies checked, under half of the shortfall reflects unresolved V genes, and no reason is known for the rest. D and trimming come from the DNA, and the V and J calls and clone size come from that table. The sample profile shows more than 50,000 clones; 70% to 80% of them were found once. Approximately 23% of the sample is held by the ten biggest clonotypes.

The sequence links TRBV19 to TRBJ1-4; TRBD1 might be the D gene, on 6 matching bases. Sequenced here: peripheral blood, sampled on day 0 of MenACWY control vaccination. This receptor was obtained from an adult in good health. The nucleotides are TGTGCCAGTAGCCCTCCCGGGACATCTAATGAAAAACTGTTTTTT. Translated, it gives CASSPPGTSNEKLFF.